Below, 19 T cell receptor beta chains from the same sample are listed, as sequenced in a study of CD8+ T cells in alopecia areata. Following extraction, RNA underwent reverse transcription to cDNA, which served as the sequencing template. Some clones are missing from TCRdb's copy, which holds only in-frame ones; the method was immunoSEQ multiplex PCR. Of 270,000 or so clones listed, 55% to 75% were seen once; the top ten hold around 1.8%. Treatment meaning: oral pan-JAK inhibitor, 5-10 mg twice daily. The material sequenced was CD4+ T cells sorted from blood, taken at week 24, from a patient treated with tofacitinib. The source is a human donor with alopecia areata.

There are a few counts of this clone. This chain links TRBV28 with TRBJ2-3; either TRBD1 or TRBD2 may supply D (5 bases each). Trimming stripped 2 bases from V and 6 bases from J, with 15 bases between. The CDR3 has 15 amino acids. CDR1 is MDHEN, CDR2 SYDVKM, per germline. CDR3 amino acids: CASSLPRGNSDTQYF. CDR3 nucleotides: TGTGCCAGCAGTTTACCCCGGGGCAATTCGGATACGCAGTATTTT.

The chain's CDR3 is CASSYRGTDNEQFF. Here the CDR3 DNA reads TGTGCCAGCAGTTACCGGGGTACGGACAATGAGCAGTTCTTC. The rearrangement links TRBV6-5 to TRBJ2-1; the D gene is possibly TRBD2 (5 bases). Trimming took 2 bases from V and 5 from J, leaving 10 bases between them. In germline, CDR1 is MNHEY, CDR2 SVGAGI. The CDR3 runs to 14 residues.

The chain has TRBV4-2 and TRBJ2-1; 7 positions agree with TRBD1. The CDR3 loop spans 15 amino acids. The germline CDR1 and CDR2 sequences are LGHNA and YNFKEQ. After removal of 3 bases from V and 9 bases from J, the junction contained 11 bases not matched to a gene. CDR3 in DNA: TGTGCCAGCAGCCAGAGACCGGGACAGAACACTGAGCAGTTCTTC. It encodes CASSQRPGQNTEQFF.

The chain couples TRBV15 to TRBJ1-5; D gene ambiguous. Between the trimmed V and J ends, which lost 0 bases and 5 bases, there was a span of 11 bases. This CDR3 is 15 amino acids long. Germline CDR1 is LNHNV and CDR2 is YYDKDF (reference sequence). CDR3 in DNA: TGTGCCACCAGCAGAGATAACAGCCGTTATCAGCCCCAGCATTTT. Protein product: CATSRDNSRYQPQHF.

V usage is TRBV7-2 and J usage is TRBJ2-5, with 7 bases that match TRBD2. Losses at the gene ends were 3 bases for V and 2 bases for J; bases not matched to a gene: 3. Germline CDR1 is SGHTA and CDR2 is FQGNSA. The length of the CDR3 is 14 residues. In DNA form, the CDR3 reads TGTGCCAGCAGCTTTCAGCGGGGTCAAGAGACCCAGTACTTC. Translation gives CASSFQRGQETQYF.

The CDR3 here is CAWRNSGANVLTF. CDR3 nucleotides: TGTGCCTGGAGGAATTCTGGGGCCAACGTCCTGACTTTC. V usage is TRBV30 and J usage is TRBJ2-6; no firm D call. V was cut by 3 bases and J by 1 base, with 4 bases left in between. This CDR3 comprises 13 residues. The germline gives CDR1 GTSNPN, CDR2 SVGIG (reference sequence).

This clone was observed a handful of times. The J gene is TRBJ2-6, the V gene TRBV5-1; D is uncertain. There are 17 residues in the CDR3. V was shortened by 4 bases and J by 1 base, with 15 bases between the two germline ends. Germline assignment: CDR1 SGHRS and CDR2 YFSETQ. The CDR3 spells CASSPRQALSGANVLTF. Here the CDR3 DNA reads TGCGCCAGCAGCCCGCGACAAGCTCTTTCTGGGGCCAACGTCCTGACTTTC.

V gene TRBV29-1 combines with J gene TRBJ2-7; 11 nucleotides line up with TRBD2. The CDR3 covers 13 residues. V lost 7 bases and J lost 3; bases outside the gene matches: 5. Germline V lookup: CDR1 SQVTM, CDR2 ANQGSEA. For the CDR3, the DNA is TGCAGCGCTGTTCTAGCGGGGGGCTACGAGCAGTACTTC. This sequence encodes CSAVLAGGYEQYF.

The chain couples TRBV9 to TRBJ2-1; 8 bases fit TRBD2. With 6 bases clipped from V and 5 bases from J, the junction kept 10 bases outside the gene matches. The CDR3 is 15 residues long. Germline loops: CDR1 SGDLS, CDR2 YYNGEE. The CDR3 nucleotides are TGTGCCAGCACCTATGGGGCGGGGGGACACAATGAGCAGTTCTTC. Its translation: CASTYGAGGHNEQFF.

The gene calls are TRBV7-9 and TRBJ1-5; D not certain. The germline V and J ends were trimmed by 5 bases and 3 bases, with 14 bases remaining between them. Germline V gene lookup returns CDR1 SEHNR and CDR2 FQNEAQ (reference sequence). The CDR3 runs to 15 residues. The DNA of the CDR3 is TGTGCCAGCAGCCCCCGGTCGGGGAACAATCAGCCCCAGCATTTT. Protein product: CASSPRSGNNQPQHF.

This rearrangement joins TRBV5-1 to TRBJ2-5, with 9 bases matching TRBD1. The CDR3 extends over 16 amino acids. CDR1 SGHRS and CDR2 YFSETQ come from the germline V gene. J lost 1 base, V lost 0 bases, and 4 bases had no gene match. The chain's CDR3 is CASSLGMTGGQETQYF. CDR3 nucleotide sequence: TGCGCCAGCAGCTTGGGAATGACAGGGGGCCAAGAGACCCAGTACTTC.

This clone was recorded a few times. The chain combines TRBV6-5 with TRBJ1-4; 8 bases are a match to TRBD1. This CDR3 contains 15 residues. J gave up 8 bases and V 5 bases, and 10 bases lay outside the gene matches. Germline-derived CDR1 and CDR2 are MNHEY and SVGAGI. The DNA of the CDR3 is TGTGCCAGCAGTAGCCGGACAGGGTCCCAGGAAAAACTGTTTTTT. It is translated as CASSSRTGSQEKLFF.

V gene TRBV29-1 combines with J gene TRBJ1-2; D might be TRBD1 (6 bases). The CDR3 is 14 residues long. Trimming took off 3 bases at V and 8 bases at J, with 19 bases between the two ends. Germline CDR1 SQVTM, CDR2 ANQGSEA. This CDR3 is CSVDGRGGPRGYTF. The DNA of the CDR3 is TGCAGCGTTGATGGGCGCGGGGGGCCTCGGGGCTACACCTTC.

This chain connects TRBV6-6 to TRBJ2-3; 11 bases map to TRBD1. With V trimmed by 0 bases and J by 3 bases, 2 bases remained unmatched. The CDR3 has 16 residues. Germline-derived CDR1 and CDR2 are MNHNY and SVGAGI (reference sequence). CDR3 region: CASSYSGQGVTDTQYF. CDR3 sequence (DNA): TGTGCCAGCAGTTACTCGGGACAGGGGGTGACAGATACGCAGTATTTT.

This clone was seen ten or more times. The rearrangement links TRBV5-4 to TRBJ1-2; 10 bases fit TRBD1. Trimming removed 7 bases from V and 4 bases from J; junction bases left unmatched: 7. This CDR3 contains 14 residues. The germline CDR1 and CDR2 sequences are SGHNT and YYREEE (reference sequence). The CDR3: CASLRDRGSYGYTF. The CDR3 DNA follows: TGTGCCAGCCTCCGGGACAGGGGTTCCTATGGCTACACCTTC.

The V gene is TRBV9, the J gene TRBJ2-3, with 7 nucleotides matching TRBD2. V lost 2 bases, J lost 4 bases, and 4 bases stayed unmatched. Germline V gene lookup returns CDR1 SGDLS and CDR2 YYNGEE. This CDR3 spans 14 amino acids. In DNA form, the CDR3 reads TGTGCCAGCAGCGTCGGGGGGTATGCAGATACGCAGTATTTT. The encoded protein is CASSVGGYADTQYF.

In its sample, this clone was seen a few times. V gene TRBV5-1 combines with J gene TRBJ2-1; D gene unclear. Germline CDR1 is SGHRS and CDR2 is YFSETQ. Trimming stripped 0 bases from V and 6 bases from J, with 10 bases between. The length of the CDR3 is 14 residues. CDR3 sequence reads: CASSLEARANEQFF. CDR3 sequence (DNA): TGCGCCAGCAGCTTGGAGGCTAGGGCCAATGAGCAGTTCTTC.

The chain combines TRBV5-1 with TRBJ2-5, with 7 bases identical to TRBD2. The germline V gene encodes CDR1 SGHRS and CDR2 YFSETQ. The trim removed 3 bases at V and 5 bases at J, leaving 7 bases unmatched. This CDR3 contains 14 residues. The CDR3 DNA follows: TGCGCCAGCAGCTCCCGCCGGGGGGATGAGACCCAGTACTTC. The encoded protein is CASSSRRGDETQYF.

The table lists this clone with a few counts. In nucleotides, the CDR3 is TGTGCCAGCAGCTTATTGAGGGGTCTCGGATCTGGGGCCAACGTCCTGACTTTC. The encoded protein is CASSLLRGLGSGANVLTF. J is TRBJ2-6 and V is TRBV7-9; D may match TRBD1 or TRBD2 (5 bases each). This CDR3 has 18 residues. From germline, CDR1 is SEHNR and CDR2 FQNEAQ (reference sequence). With 2 bases removed from V and 1 base from J, the gap between germline ends came to 15 bases. Full variable domain (outside the CDR3, taken from reference TRBV7-9 and TRBJ2-6): DTGVSQNPRHKITKRGQNVTFRCDPISEHNRLYWYRQTLGQGPEFLTYFQNEAQLEKSRLLSDRFSAERPKGSFSTLEIQRTEQGDSAMYLCASSLLRGLGSGANVLTFGAGSRLTVL.